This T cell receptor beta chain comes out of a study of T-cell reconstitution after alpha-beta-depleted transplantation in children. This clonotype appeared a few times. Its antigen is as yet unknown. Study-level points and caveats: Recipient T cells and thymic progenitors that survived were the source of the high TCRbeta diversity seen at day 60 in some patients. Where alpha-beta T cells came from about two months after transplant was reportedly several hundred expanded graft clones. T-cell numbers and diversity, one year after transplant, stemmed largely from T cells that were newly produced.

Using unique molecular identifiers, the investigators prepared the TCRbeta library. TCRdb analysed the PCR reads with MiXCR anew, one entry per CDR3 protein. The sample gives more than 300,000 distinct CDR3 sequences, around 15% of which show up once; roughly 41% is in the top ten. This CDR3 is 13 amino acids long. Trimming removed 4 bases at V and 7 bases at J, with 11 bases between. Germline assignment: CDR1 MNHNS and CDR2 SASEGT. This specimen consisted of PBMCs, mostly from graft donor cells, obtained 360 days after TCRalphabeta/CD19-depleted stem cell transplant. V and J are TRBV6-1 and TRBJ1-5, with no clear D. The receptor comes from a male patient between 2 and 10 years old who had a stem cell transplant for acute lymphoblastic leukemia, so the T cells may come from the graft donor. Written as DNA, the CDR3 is TGTGCCAGCAGTGTGCGCAGAGCCCAGCCCCAGCATTTT. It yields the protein CASSVRRAQPQHF.